A single sample is the source of the 18 T cell receptor beta chains below, sequenced in a study of response to subunit inactivated influenza vaccine. TCRdb reanalysed the RT-PCR reads using MiXCR and keeps one entry per CDR3 protein. Of about 310,000 distinct CDR3 sequences listed, roughly 22% are singletons. Source: PBMCs from blood, taken less than 22 months after vaccination. All receptors come from a man aged 45-69 years who received an inactivated influenza vaccine.

Ten or more counts support this clonotype. The chain carries TRBV15 and TRBJ1-5, with 10 bases that match TRBD1. The CDR3 has 16 amino acids. With 3 bases clipped from V and 4 bases from J, the junction kept 6 bases outside the gene matches. Germline assignment: CDR1 LNHNV and CDR2 YYDKDF (reference sequence). The CDR3 protein is CATSRRDRGPNQPQHF. The CDR3 DNA follows: TGTGCCACCAGCAGGCGGGACAGGGGCCCTAATCAGCCCCAGCATTTT.

This clonotype was seen only a few times. The chain is built from TRBV2 and TRBJ1-3; a possible D gene is TRBD1 (5 bases). The CDR3 loop spans 16 amino acids. The V end lost 6 bases, the J end lost 1 base, and 16 bases lay between the germline ends. Germline assignment: CDR1 SNHLY and CDR2 FYNNEI. The CDR3 protein is CASSDRDLSSGNTIYF. CDR3 DNA: TGTGCCAGCAGCGACCGGGACCTCTCTTCTGGAAACACCATATATTTT.

Details on this clonotype: The final CDR3 position lacks the conserved phenylalanine or tryptophan, pointing to a likely read error. The DNA is left out, because the CDR3 cannot be placed on it with certainty; the CDR3 is given as TCRdb lists it. The V and J genes are TRBV14 and TRBJ1-5. The germline V gene has CDR1 SGHDN and CDR2 FVKESK. The CDR3 adds up to 19 amino acids, both ends counted. The CDR3 region is CASSHCEGGEGYSNQPQQI.

The chain carries TRBV6-1 and TRBJ1-3; D might be TRBD1 (5 bases). The CDR3 has 13 amino acids. V lost 9 bases and J lost 2, with 11 bases in between. In germline, CDR1 is MNHNS, CDR2 SASEGT. CDR3 sequence reads: CASITGPGNTIYF. The CDR3 DNA follows: TGTGCCAGTATCACAGGTCCTGGAAACACCATATATTTT.

This clonotype appeared many times. The rearrangement uses TRBV18 and TRBJ1-2; TRBD1 matches at 8 bases. The J segment lost 6 bases and the V segment lost 3 bases, leaving 3 bases of the junction unmatched. There are 13 residues in the CDR3. Per germline, CDR1 KGHSH and CDR2 LQKENI. CDR3 protein: CASSPDRDHGYTF. CDR3 coding DNA: TGTGCCAGCTCACCGGACAGGGACCATGGCTACACCTTC.

Comments on this clonotype: The junction shows a germline mismatch at one end, possibly a read error. The chain employs TRBV5-6 and TRBJ2-5; possible D gene TRBD2, 6 bases. Germline V lookup: CDR1 SGHDT, CDR2 YYEEEE. The CDR3 is 19 residues long. The CDR3 region is CASSLGPVGGPSYQEAQYF. The CDR3 coding sequence is TGTGCCAGCAGCTTGGGCCCGGTGGGGGGACCCTCGTACCAAGAGGCCCAGTACTTC.

In its sample, this clonotype was seen a few times. V gene TRBV3-1 combines with J gene TRBJ2-4; D call uncertain. Germline V gene lookup returns CDR1 LGHDT and CDR2 YNNKEL (reference sequence). The CDR3 is made up of 15 amino acids. Deletions cut 2 bases from V and 1 base from J, with 9 bases between. The CDR3 DNA sequence: TGTGCCAGCAGCCAATCGCAGCTGGCCAAAAACATTCAGTACTTC. Its protein is CASSQSQLAKNIQYF.

This chain uses TRBV4-1 with TRBJ1-4, with D hard to call. V was pared by 7 bases and J by 0 bases, with 15 bases between. The CDR3 sequence is 16 residues long. From germline, CDR1 is MGHRA and CDR2 YSYEKL. The chain's CDR3 is CASTLGGEATNEKLFF. In DNA form, the CDR3 reads TGCGCCAGCACGTTAGGTGGGGAGGCAACTAATGAAAAACTGTTTTTT.

This clonotype was counted between two and nine times. The chain has TRBV24-1 and TRBJ1-5, with 11 bases identical to TRBD1. J gave up 4 bases and V 4 bases, and 5 bases lay outside the gene matches. CDR3 size: 16 residues. The germline V gene encodes CDR1 KGHDR and CDR2 SFDVKD. CDR3 sequence: CATSERTGGWNQPQHF. The DNA for the CDR3 is TGTGCCACCAGTGAGCGGACAGGGGGCTGGAATCAGCCCCAGCATTTT.

Notes on this clonotype: The germline gene is not matched at one end of the junction; a read error may be the cause. The J gene is TRBJ2-7, the V gene TRBV11-2, with D possibly being TRBD1 or TRBD2 (5 bases each). Looked up from germline, CDR1 is SGHAT and CDR2 is FQNNGV. The CDR3 runs to 15 residues. DNA of the CDR3: TGTGCCAGCAGCTATCATTATCGGGGCTCCCACGAGCAGTACTTC. Translated, it gives CASSYHYRGSHEQYF. The full variable domain, in which reference TRBV11-2 and TRBJ2-7 provide the parts outside the CDR3, is EAGVAQSPRYKIIEKRQSVAFWCNPISGHATLYWYQQILGQGPKLLIQFQNNGVVDDSQLPKDRFSAERLKGVDSTLKIQPAKLEDSAVYLCASSYHYRGSHEQYFGPGTRLTVT.

The chain couples TRBV6-5 to TRBJ2-7, with TRBD1 as a possible D gene (5 bases). Trimming cost V 0 bases and J 6 bases, with 12 bases left between them. Per germline, CDR1 MNHEY and CDR2 SVGAGI. The CDR3 runs 14 residues. This CDR3 reads CASSYSPRVGEQYF. The CDR3 region has the DNA TGTGCCAGCAGTTACTCTCCCAGGGTAGGCGAGCAGTACTTC.

This clonotype has just a few counts. This chain uses TRBV6-5 with TRBJ2-5, with D tentatively TRBD1 or TRBD2 (6 bases each). The CDR3 extends over 14 amino acids. The ends were cut back, 2 bases at V and 3 bases at J, with 10 bases in the middle. The germline gives CDR1 MNHEY, CDR2 SVGAGI. CDR3 DNA sequence: TGTGCCAGCAGTTACATGAGGGGGGAAGAGACCCAGTACTTC. Translating gives CASSYMRGEETQYF.

Only a few counts were recorded for this clonotype. This rearrangement joins TRBV27 to TRBJ1-1; the D is unclear. There are 15 residues in the CDR3. V was shortened by 0 bases and J by 4 bases, with 12 bases between the two germline ends. Germline V gene data show CDR1 as MNHEY and CDR2 as SMNVEV (reference sequence). The CDR3 nucleotides are TGTGCCAGCAGTTTATCGGCTGCGGCTGGCACTGAAGCTTTCTTT. This translates into CASSLSAAAGTEAFF.

V and J are TRBV24-1 and TRBJ2-1, with 9 bases aligning to TRBD1. The CDR3 loop spans 16 amino acids. Per the germline V gene, CDR1 is KGHDR and CDR2 is SFDVKD. Trimming took 4 bases from V and 6 from J; bases not matched to a gene: 9. In DNA, the CDR3 is TGTGCCACCAGTGAGGATGGGACAGGGCATCGCAATGAGCAGTTCTTC. Encoded protein: CATSEDGTGHRNEQFF.

This clonotype was counted ten times or more. The chain recombines TRBV20-1 with TRBJ1-6, with TRBD1 matching over 7 bases. The CDR3 has 15 amino acids. Germline V gives CDR1 DFQATT, CDR2 SNEGSKA (reference sequence). J gave up 0 bases and V 6 bases, and 5 bases lay outside the gene matches. CDR3 sequence: CSATTGSSYNSPLHF. CDR3 nucleotide sequence: TGCAGTGCAACGACAGGGAGCTCCTATAATTCACCCCTCCACTTT.

The J gene is TRBJ1-1, the V gene TRBV28, with TRBD1 matching 7 bases. From germline, CDR1 is MDHEN and CDR2 SYDVKM. V dropped 5 bases and J dropped 0; count of bases not matched to a gene: 6. This CDR3 is 15 amino acids long. For the CDR3, the DNA is TGTGCCAGCAGTAAATGGACAGGAATGAACACTGAAGCTTTCTTT. This codes for CASSKWTGMNTEAFF. Full variable domain (outside the CDR3, taken from reference TRBV28 and TRBJ1-1): DVKVTQSSRYLVKRTGEKVFLECVQDMDHENMFWYRQDPGLGLRLIYFSYDVKMKEKGDIPEGYSVSREKKERFSLILESASTNQTSMYLCASSKWTGMNTEAFFGQGTRLTVV.

V is TRBV20-1 and J is TRBJ2-7, with D maybe TRBD1 (5 bases). The CDR3 covers 14 residues. The germline gives CDR1 DFQATT, CDR2 SNEGSKA (reference sequence). V lost 3 bases, J lost 5 bases, and 17 bases lay in between. The CDR3 is CSASDGREDHEQYF. CDR3 DNA: TGCAGTGCTAGTGACGGCAGGGAAGATCACGAGCAGTACTTC.

This chain uses TRBV2 with TRBJ2-7; 9 bases match TRBD1. The CDR3 length is 14 residues. Per germline, CDR1 SNHLY and CDR2 FYNNEI. Germline trimming cut 6 bases from V and 5 bases from J; bases unmatched to any gene: 8. The CDR3 DNA reads as TGTGCCAGCAGCCGTGGGGACAGGGTGGACGAGCAGTACTTC. It encodes CASSRGDRVDEQYF.